The clone carrying this T cell receptor beta chain was detected a few times. The CDR3 is 14 residues long. Trimming stripped 7 bases from V and 5 bases from J, with 14 bases between. CDR1 MNHNS and CDR2 SASEGT come from the germline V gene. As for time point: pre-sensitization, week 0. Indicated treatment: therapeutic diphenylcyclopropenone sensitization with weekly scalp DPC. The data originate from a study of human T cells and chemical hapten exposure. TCRdb processed the RACE reads anew with MiXCR; each CDR3 protein has one entry. The data show 250,000 to 300,000 distinct CDR3 sequences, almost 8% seen once.

This specimen consisted of whole blood, obtained in connection with sensitization to the hapten diphenylcyclopropenone (DPC). The sequence came from a man younger than 30 with alopecia areata. Some clones in this sample may be carry-over from other donors' samples. This chain links TRBV6-1 with TRBJ2-2, with TRBD1 as a possible D gene (6 bases). CDR3 sequence reads: CASTERGITGELFF. The CDR3, as DNA: TGTGCCAGCACCGAGAGGGGGATAACCGGGGAGCTGTTTTTT.